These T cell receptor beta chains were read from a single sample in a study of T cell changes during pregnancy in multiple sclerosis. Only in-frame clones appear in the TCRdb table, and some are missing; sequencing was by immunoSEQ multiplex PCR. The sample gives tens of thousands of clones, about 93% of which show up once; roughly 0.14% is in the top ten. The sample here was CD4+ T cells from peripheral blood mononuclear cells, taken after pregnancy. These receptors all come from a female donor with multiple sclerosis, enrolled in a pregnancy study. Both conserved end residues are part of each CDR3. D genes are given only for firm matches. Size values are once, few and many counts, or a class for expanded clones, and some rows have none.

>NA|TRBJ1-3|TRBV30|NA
CAWSVGRVASGNTIYF
TGTGCCTGGAGTGTAGGGCGGGTAGCTTCTGGAAACACCATATATTTT
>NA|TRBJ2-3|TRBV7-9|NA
CASSRAGDTQYF
TGTGCCAGCTCCAGAGCGGGAGATACGCAGTATTTT
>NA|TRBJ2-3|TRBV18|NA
CASSPPLMSQGFYTDTQYF
TGTGCCAGCTCACCACCATTAATGTCCCAGGGGTTTTACACAGATACGCAGTATTTT
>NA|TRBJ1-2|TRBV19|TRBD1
CASSIGRGPVGYTF
TGTGCCAGTAGTATTGGAAGGGGGCCGGTTGGCTACACCTTC
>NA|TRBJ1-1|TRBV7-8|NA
CASSLAAGISAFF
TGTGCCAGCAGCTTAGCAGCAGGTATCTCAGCTTTCTTT
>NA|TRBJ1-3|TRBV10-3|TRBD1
CAISRGIENTIYF
TGTGCCATCAGCAGGGGGATCGAAAACACCATATATTTT
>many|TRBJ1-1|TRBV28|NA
CASSFPPIYEAFF
TGTGCCAGCAGTTTCCCCCCAATCTATGAAGCTTTCTTT
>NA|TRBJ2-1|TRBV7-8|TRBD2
CARLTSVSYNEQFF
TGTGCCAGACTGACTAGCGTCTCCTACAATGAGCAGTTCTTC
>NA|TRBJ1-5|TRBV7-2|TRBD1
CASSLRSRTGSNQPQHF
TGTGCCAGCAGCTTAAGGTCACGGACAGGGAGCAATCAGCCCCAGCATTTT
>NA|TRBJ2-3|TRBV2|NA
CASRLSLRSTDTQYF
TGTGCCAGCAGACTAAGTTTACGTAGCACAGATACGCAGTATTTT
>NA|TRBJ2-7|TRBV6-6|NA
CASSGNYEQYF
TGTGCCAGCAGCGGGAACTACGAGCAGTACTTC
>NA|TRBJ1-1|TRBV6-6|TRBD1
CASRPRLQGGNTEAFF
TGTGCCAGCAGACCCAGATTACAGGGGGGGAACACTGAAGCTTTCTTT
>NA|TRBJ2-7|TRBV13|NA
CASSLLRGSYEQYF
TGTGCCAGCAGCTTATTGCGCGGGTCCTACGAGCAGTACTTC
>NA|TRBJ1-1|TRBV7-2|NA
CASSGRGNTEAFF
TGTGCCAGCAGCGGACGGGGTAACACTGAAGCTTTCTTT
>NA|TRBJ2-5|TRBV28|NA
CASSLEETQYF
TGTGCCAGCAGTTTGGAGGAGACCCAGTACTTC
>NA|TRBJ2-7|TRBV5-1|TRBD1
CASSIGTDSYEQYF
TGCGCCAGCAGCATCGGGACAGATTCCTACGAGCAGTACTTC
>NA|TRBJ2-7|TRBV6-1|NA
CASSEGLLYEQYF
TGTGCCAGCAGTGAGGGACTTCTGTACGAGCAGTACTTC
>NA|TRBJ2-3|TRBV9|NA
CASSVSPGVADTQYF
TGTGCCAGCAGCGTCAGTCCAGGGGTCGCGGATACGCAGTATTTT
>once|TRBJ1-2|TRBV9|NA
CASSENIGADNGYTF
TGTGCCAGCAGCGAGAACATTGGGGCAGACAATGGCTACACCTTC
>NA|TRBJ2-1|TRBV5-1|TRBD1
CASRPSTGESYNEQFF
TGCGCCAGCAGACCCTCAACAGGGGAGTCCTACAATGAGCAGTTCTTC
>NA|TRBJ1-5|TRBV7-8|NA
CASSLERSNQPQHF
TGTGCCAGCAGCTTAGAACGGAGCAATCAGCCCCAGCATTTT
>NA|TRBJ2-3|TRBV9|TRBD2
CASSGLAGNTDTQYF
TGTGCCAGCAGCGGACTAGCGGGAAATACAGATACGCAGTATTTT
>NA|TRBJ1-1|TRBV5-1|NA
CASSLVTGYTEAFF
TGCGCCAGCAGCTTGGTGACAGGTTACACTGAAGCTTTCTTT
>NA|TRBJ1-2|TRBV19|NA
CASSPEGRVHGYTF
TGTGCCAGTAGTCCTGAAGGCAGGGTTCATGGCTACACCTTC
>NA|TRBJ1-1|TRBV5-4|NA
CASSLGAGMNTEAFF
TGTGCCAGCAGCTTGGGGGCAGGAATGAACACTGAAGCTTTCTTT
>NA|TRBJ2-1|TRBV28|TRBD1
CASRPTGGVGNEQFF
TGTGCCAGCAGACCGACAGGGGGCGTCGGCAATGAGCAGTTCTTC
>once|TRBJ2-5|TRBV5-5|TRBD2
CASSLRGGETQYF
TGTGCCAGCAGCTTGCGGGGGGGAGAGACCCAGTACTTC
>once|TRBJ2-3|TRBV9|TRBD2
CASSATSGYTDTQYF
TGTGCCAGCAGCGCGACTAGCGGCTACACAGATACGCAGTATTTT
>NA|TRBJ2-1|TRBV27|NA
CASSWGPPYNEQFF
TGTGCCAGCAGTTGGGGCCCCCCCTACAATGAGCAGTTCTTC
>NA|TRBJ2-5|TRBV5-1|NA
CASRGIRPYQETQYF
TGCGCCAGCAGGGGCATACGGCCATACCAAGAGACCCAGTACTTC
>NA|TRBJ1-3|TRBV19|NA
CASSMGAGTSGNTIYF
TGTGCCAGTAGTATGGGGGCGGGCACCTCTGGAAACACCATATATTTT
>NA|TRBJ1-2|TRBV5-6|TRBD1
CASSLVAYRGSNYGYTF
TGTGCCAGCAGCTTGGTGGCATACAGGGGTTCGAACTATGGCTACACCTTC
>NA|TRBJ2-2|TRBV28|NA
CASSLVQGRNTGELFF
TGTGCCAGCAGCCTAGTACAGGGTCGGAACACCGGGGAGCTGTTTTTT
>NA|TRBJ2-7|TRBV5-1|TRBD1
CASSPRDRDPEQYF
TGCGCCAGCAGCCCCCGGGACAGGGACCCCGAGCAGTACTTC
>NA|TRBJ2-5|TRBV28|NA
CASSLSAGYQETQYF
TGTGCCAGCAGTTTATCGGCAGGGTACCAAGAGACCCAGTACTTC
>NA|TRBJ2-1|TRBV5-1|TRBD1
CASSLATGQGNNEQFF
TGCGCCAGCAGCTTGGCCACGGGACAGGGGAACAATGAGCAGTTCTTC
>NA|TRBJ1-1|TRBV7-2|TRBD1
CASSLGGTGFNTEAFF
TGTGCCAGCAGCTTAGGTGGGACAGGGTTTAACACTGAAGCTTTCTTT
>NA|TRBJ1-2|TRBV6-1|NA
CASSENSDYGYTF
TGTGCCAGCAGTGAAAACAGTGACTATGGCTACACCTTC
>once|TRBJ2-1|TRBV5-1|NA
CASRFYNNEQFF
TGCGCCAGCAGGTTTTATAACAATGAGCAGTTCTTC
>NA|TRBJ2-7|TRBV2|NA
CASSELRGNEQYF
TGTGCCAGCAGTGAACTCCGAGGGAACGAGCAGTACTTC
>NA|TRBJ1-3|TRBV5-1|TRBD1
CASSGGKRDRLAGNTIYF
TGCGCCAGCAGCGGGGGGAAACGGGACAGACTTGCTGGAAACACCATATATTTT
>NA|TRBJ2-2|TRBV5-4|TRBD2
CASSLVAGGRTGELFF
TGTGCCAGCAGCTTGGTGGCGGGAGGTCGCACCGGGGAGCTGTTTTTT
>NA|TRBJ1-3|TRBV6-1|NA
CASSEGVNSGNTIYF
TGTGCCAGCAGTGAAGGAGTAAATTCTGGAAACACCATATATTTT
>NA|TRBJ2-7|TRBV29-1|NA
CSVAGLGEQYF
TGCAGCGTTGCAGGGTTAGGCGAGCAGTACTTC
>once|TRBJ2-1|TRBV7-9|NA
CASSLATGSYNEQFF
TGTGCCAGCAGCTTAGCGACAGGCTCCTACAATGAGCAGTTCTTC
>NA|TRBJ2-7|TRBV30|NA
CASSDSPYEQYF
TGTGCCTCATCGGACAGCCCCTACGAGCAGTACTTC
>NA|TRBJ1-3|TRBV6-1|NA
CATLRVPAAGNTIYF
TGTGCCACCCTCCGGGTCCCAGCGGCTGGAAACACCATATATTTT
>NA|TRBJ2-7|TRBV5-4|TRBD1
CASSVTGGPRYEQYF
TGTGCCAGCAGCGTCACAGGGGGCCCGCGCTACGAGCAGTACTTC
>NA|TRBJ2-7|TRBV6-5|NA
CASSYLGTTYEQYF
TGTGCCAGCAGTTATTTAGGAACTACCTACGAGCAGTACTTC
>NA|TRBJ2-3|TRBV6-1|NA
CASSERRAATDTQYF
TGTGCCAGCAGTGAAAGGCGAGCGGCCACAGATACGCAGTATTTT
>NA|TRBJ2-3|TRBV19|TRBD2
CASSISGRAGSTDTQYF
TGTGCCAGTAGTATTAGCGGGAGGGCCGGTAGCACAGATACGCAGTATTTT
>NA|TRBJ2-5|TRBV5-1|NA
CASSLGQQETQYF
TGCGCCAGCAGCTTGGGACAGCAAGAGACCCAGTACTTC
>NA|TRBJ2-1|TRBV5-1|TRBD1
CASTTTGVSNEQFF
TGCGCCAGCACCACGACAGGGGTCAGCAATGAGCAGTTCTTC
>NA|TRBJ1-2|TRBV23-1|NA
CASVKERGRADGYTF
TGCGCCAGCGTTAAAGAGCGGGGGCGGGCGGATGGCTACACCTTC